This T cell receptor beta chain is from a study of shared clonotypes between healthy human individuals. Study-wide background: Each donor's CD4 naive and CD4 memory cells filled three plates apiece, CD8 naive two, and CD8 memory one.

A split of CD4+ cells into CD45RA+ naive and CD45RA-negative memory subsets was performed. Broader study findings: The sampled material consisted only of blood, and tissue repertoires are likely to differ.

Profiled with immunoSEQ multiplex PCR; TCRdb holds only in-frame clones, not every one. Here the sample spans millions of clones, 85% to 95% being singletons. For this clone: Its antigen is unknown.

Germline CDR1 is SGHRS and CDR2 is YFSETQ. The CDR3 runs 15 residues. The ends lost 0 bases at V and 4 bases at J; junction bases unmatched: 6. The sequencing sample was made of naive CD4+ T cells from PBMCs. Subset specified: CD45RA+ positively selected. The receptor was isolated from a man in his late teens or twenties in good health. Some clones in this sample may be carry-over from other donors' samples. This chain links TRBV5-1 with TRBJ2-5; 7 positions agree with TRBD2. The CDR3 is CASSLGSERGETQYF. Here the CDR3 DNA reads TGCGCCAGCAGCTTGGGGAGTGAGCGGGGAGAGACCCAGTACTTC.